This is a list of T cell receptor beta chains from one sample in a study of shared clonotypes between healthy human individuals. The data were produced by immunoSEQ multiplex PCR, yet TCRdb's version contains in-frame clones alone and is incomplete. Among about 670,000 clones, about 78% were seen once, and the ten largest hold 1.8%. The sample comprised memory CD4+ T cells sorted from blood. The receptors shown here come from a woman aged 30 to 39 in good health. The CDR3 runs from the conserved cysteine through the conserved F or W. Fields, in order: CDR3 protein, CDR3 DNA, D gene, clone size, J gene, V gene. D genes are given only for firm matches. The size field is filled for only some rows; it gives once, few, many or a size class.

CDR3aa: CASSITTGGYEQYF
CDR3nt: TGCGCCAGCAGCATCACGACAGGGGGCTACGAGCAGTACTTC
d_gene: TRBD1
abundance: .
j_gene: TRBJ2-7
v_gene: TRBV5-1

CDR3aa: CAWRSGMGNEQFF
CDR3nt: TGTGCCTGGAGAAGCGGGATGGGCAATGAGCAGTTCTTC
d_gene: TRBD2
abundance: .
j_gene: TRBJ2-1
v_gene: TRBV30

CDR3aa: CASKGTVDQPQHF
CDR3nt: TGTGCCAGCAAGGGGACGGTCGATCAGCCCCAGCATTTT
d_gene: .
abundance: .
j_gene: TRBJ1-5
v_gene: TRBV6-5

CDR3aa: CASSIQGTGWTDTQYF
CDR3nt: TGTGCCAGTAGTATCCAGGGGACAGGGTGGACAGATACGCAGTATTTT
d_gene: TRBD1
abundance: .
j_gene: TRBJ2-3
v_gene: TRBV19

CDR3aa: CSPQCSGHQPQHF
CDR3nt: TGCAGCCCCCAATGTTCGGGGCATCAGCCCCAGCATTTT
d_gene: .
abundance: .
j_gene: TRBJ1-5
v_gene: TRBV29-1

CDR3aa: CASSIAGGNEQYF
CDR3nt: TGTGCCAGTAGTATAGCGGGAGGGAACGAGCAGTACTTC
d_gene: TRBD2
abundance: few
j_gene: TRBJ2-7
v_gene: TRBV19

CDR3aa: CASSPTGLGGYTF
CDR3nt: TGTGCCAGTAGTCCTACAGGGTTAGGTGGCTACACCTTC
d_gene: .
abundance: .
j_gene: TRBJ1-2
v_gene: TRBV19

CDR3aa: CASSLFPSGSLNEQFF
CDR3nt: TGTGCCAGCAGCTTGTTCCCTAGCGGGAGTTTGAATGAGCAGTTCTTC
d_gene: TRBD2
abundance: .
j_gene: TRBJ2-1
v_gene: TRBV5-4

CDR3aa: CASSDFRGGYSSNEKLFF
CDR3nt: TGTGCCAGCAGTGACTTCCGGGGGGGTTACTCGAGTAATGAAAAACTGTTTTTT
d_gene: .
abundance: .
j_gene: TRBJ1-4
v_gene: TRBV2

CDR3aa: CAWTPIRGAEQFF
CDR3nt: TGTGCCTGGACTCCTATCCGCGGAGCTGAGCAGTTCTTC
d_gene: .
abundance: few
j_gene: TRBJ2-1
v_gene: TRBV30

CDR3aa: CASSGGGPETQYF
CDR3nt: TGCGCCAGCAGTGGTGGGGGGCCAGAGACCCAGTACTTC
d_gene: .
abundance: once
j_gene: TRBJ2-5
v_gene: TRBV10-2

CDR3aa: CASSQHREASNQPQHF
CDR3nt: TGCGCCAGCAGCCAGCACAGGGAGGCTAGCAATCAGCCCCAGCATTTT
d_gene: .
abundance: .
j_gene: TRBJ1-5
v_gene: TRBV4-1

CDR3aa: CAWSGISGANVLTF
CDR3nt: TGTGCCTGGAGTGGAATCAGTGGGGCCAACGTCCTGACTTTC
d_gene: .
abundance: .
j_gene: TRBJ2-6
v_gene: TRBV30

CDR3aa: CASSQELGGRGSGNTIYF
CDR3nt: TGTGCCAGCAGCCAAGAGTTGGGCGGCAGGGGCTCTGGAAACACCATATATTTT
d_gene: .
abundance: .
j_gene: TRBJ1-3
v_gene: TRBV4-2

CDR3aa: CASSPSTDTGELFF
CDR3nt: TGTGCCAGCTCACCTTCGACAGACACCGGGGAGCTGTTTTTT
d_gene: .
abundance: .
j_gene: TRBJ2-2
v_gene: TRBV18

CDR3aa: CASSFIVGNTIYF
CDR3nt: TGTGCCAGCAGTTTTATCGTAGGAAACACCATATATTTT
d_gene: .
abundance: .
j_gene: TRBJ1-3
v_gene: TRBV28

CDR3aa: CASSPPSSSSNTEAFF
CDR3nt: TGTGCCAGCTCACCACCTTCTTCATCTTCGAACACTGAAGCTTTCTTT
d_gene: .
abundance: .
j_gene: TRBJ1-1
v_gene: TRBV18

CDR3aa: CASSDVGQGTDTQYF
CDR3nt: TGTGCCAGCAGTGACGTGGGACAGGGCACAGATACGCAGTATTTT
d_gene: TRBD1
abundance: .
j_gene: TRBJ2-3
v_gene: TRBV6-1

CDR3aa: CASSLALGRGTDTQYF
CDR3nt: TGTGCCAGCAGCTTAGCGCTGGGTCGCGGCACAGATACGCAGTATTTT
d_gene: .
abundance: .
j_gene: TRBJ2-3
v_gene: TRBV11-2

CDR3aa: CASSIGPRPSYEQYF
CDR3nt: TGTGCCAGTAGTATAGGCCCACGACCTTCCTACGAGCAGTACTTC
d_gene: .
abundance: .
j_gene: TRBJ2-7
v_gene: TRBV19

CDR3aa: CASVEGSRDTGELFF
CDR3nt: TGTGCCAGCGTAGAGGGGAGCCGAGACACCGGGGAGCTGTTTTTT
d_gene: .
abundance: few
j_gene: TRBJ2-2
v_gene: TRBV28

CDR3aa: CASSQGFQRAYEQYF
CDR3nt: TGTGCCAGCAGCCAAGGGTTCCAGCGGGCCTACGAGCAGTACTTC
d_gene: .
abundance: .
j_gene: TRBJ2-7
v_gene: TRBV9

CDR3aa: CASSPRQEETQYF
CDR3nt: TGTGCCAGCTCACCACGGCAGGAAGAGACCCAGTACTTC
d_gene: .
abundance: few
j_gene: TRBJ2-5
v_gene: TRBV18

CDR3aa: CASSVGRGKYQETQYF
CDR3nt: TGTGCCAGCAGCGTAGGGAGGGGTAAGTACCAAGAGACCCAGTACTTC
d_gene: .
abundance: .
j_gene: TRBJ2-5
v_gene: TRBV9

CDR3aa: CASALGGRAETQYF
CDR3nt: TGTGCCAGCGCCCTGGGAGGGAGGGCGGAGACCCAGTACTTC
d_gene: TRBD2
abundance: .
j_gene: TRBJ2-5
v_gene: TRBV28

CDR3aa: CASSFQKDTEAFF
CDR3nt: TGTGCCAGCAGCTTCCAAAAGGACACTGAAGCTTTCTTT
d_gene: .
abundance: few
j_gene: TRBJ1-1
v_gene: TRBV7-2

CDR3aa: CASSQEDLDSNQPQHF
CDR3nt: TGCGCCAGCAGTCAAGAGGACCTCGATAGCAATCAGCCCCAGCATTTT
d_gene: .
abundance: .
j_gene: TRBJ1-5
v_gene: TRBV23-1